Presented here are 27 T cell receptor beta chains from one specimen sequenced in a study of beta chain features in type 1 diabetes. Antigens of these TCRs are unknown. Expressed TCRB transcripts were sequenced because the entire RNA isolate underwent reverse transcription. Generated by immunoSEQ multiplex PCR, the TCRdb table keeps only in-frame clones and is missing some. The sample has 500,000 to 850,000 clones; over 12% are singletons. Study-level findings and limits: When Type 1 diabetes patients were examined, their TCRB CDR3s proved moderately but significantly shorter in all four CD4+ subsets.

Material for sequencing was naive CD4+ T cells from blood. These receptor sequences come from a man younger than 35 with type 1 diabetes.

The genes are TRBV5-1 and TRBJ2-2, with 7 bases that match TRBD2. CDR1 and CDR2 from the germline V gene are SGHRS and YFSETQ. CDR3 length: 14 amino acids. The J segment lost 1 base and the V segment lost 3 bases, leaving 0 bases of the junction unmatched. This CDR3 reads CASSSSGNTGELFF. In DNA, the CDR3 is TGCGCCAGCAGCTCTAGCGGGAACACCGGGGAGCTGTTTTTT.

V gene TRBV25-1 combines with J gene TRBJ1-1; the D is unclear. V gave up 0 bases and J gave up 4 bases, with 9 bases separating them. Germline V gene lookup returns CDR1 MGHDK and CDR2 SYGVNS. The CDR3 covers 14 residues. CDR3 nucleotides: TGTGCCAGCAGTGAATACGGTGGGATCACTGAAGCTTTCTTT. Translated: CASSEYGGITEAFF.

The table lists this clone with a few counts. CDR3: CASRASYEQYF. For the CDR3, the DNA is TGTGCCAGCAGGGCTTCCTACGAGCAGTACTTC. The J gene is TRBJ2-7, the V gene TRBV28; D is undetermined. Germline V lookup: CDR1 MDHEN, CDR2 SYDVKM. The CDR3 has 11 residues. Trimming stripped 6 bases from V and 1 base from J, with 4 bases between.

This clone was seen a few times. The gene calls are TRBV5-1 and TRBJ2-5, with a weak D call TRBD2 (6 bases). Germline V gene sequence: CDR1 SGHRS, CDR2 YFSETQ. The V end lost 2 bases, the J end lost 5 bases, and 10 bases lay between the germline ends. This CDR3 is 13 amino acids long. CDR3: CASSFTSRETQYF. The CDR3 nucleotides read TGCGCCAGCAGCTTCACTAGCAGGGAGACCCAGTACTTC.

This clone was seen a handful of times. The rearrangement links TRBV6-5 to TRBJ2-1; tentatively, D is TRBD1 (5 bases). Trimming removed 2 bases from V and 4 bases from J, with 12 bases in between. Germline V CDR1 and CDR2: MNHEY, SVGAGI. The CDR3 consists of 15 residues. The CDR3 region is CASSYKGPLYNEQFF. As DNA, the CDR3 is TGTGCCAGCAGTTACAAGGGGCCCCTTTACAATGAGCAGTTCTTC.

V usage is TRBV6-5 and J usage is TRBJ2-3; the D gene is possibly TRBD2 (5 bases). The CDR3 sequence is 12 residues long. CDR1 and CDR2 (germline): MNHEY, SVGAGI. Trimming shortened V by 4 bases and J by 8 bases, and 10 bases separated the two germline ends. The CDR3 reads CASSSSAGTQYF. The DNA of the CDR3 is TGTGCCAGCAGTTCGTCCGCGGGTACGCAGTATTTT.

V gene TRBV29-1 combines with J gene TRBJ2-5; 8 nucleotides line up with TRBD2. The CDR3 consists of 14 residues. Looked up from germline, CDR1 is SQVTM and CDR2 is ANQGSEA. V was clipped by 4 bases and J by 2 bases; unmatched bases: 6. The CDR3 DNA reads TGCAGCGTTGTTATTAGCGGGGTTCAAGAGACCCAGTACTTC. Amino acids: CSVVISGVQETQYF.

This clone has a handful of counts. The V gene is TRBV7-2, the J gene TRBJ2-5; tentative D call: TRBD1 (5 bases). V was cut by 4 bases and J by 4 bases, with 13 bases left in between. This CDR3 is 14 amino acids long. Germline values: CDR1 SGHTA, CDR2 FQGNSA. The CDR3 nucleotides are TGTGCCAGCAGCTCATCCAGGGTGGCAGAGACCCAGTACTTC. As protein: CASSSSRVAETQYF.

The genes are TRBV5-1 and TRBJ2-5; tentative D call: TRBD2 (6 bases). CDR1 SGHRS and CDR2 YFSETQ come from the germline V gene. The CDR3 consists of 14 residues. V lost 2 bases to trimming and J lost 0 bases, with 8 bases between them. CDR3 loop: CASSFRLDQETQYF. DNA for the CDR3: TGCGCCAGCAGCTTCCGACTAGACCAAGAGACCCAGTACTTC.

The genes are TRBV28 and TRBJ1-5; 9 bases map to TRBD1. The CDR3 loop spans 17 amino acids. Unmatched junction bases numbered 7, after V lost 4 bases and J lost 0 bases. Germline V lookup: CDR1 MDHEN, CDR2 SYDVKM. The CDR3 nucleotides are TGTGCCAGCAGTTCGGGACAGGGACTATATAGCAATCAGCCCCAGCATTTT. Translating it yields CASSSGQGLYSNQPQHF.

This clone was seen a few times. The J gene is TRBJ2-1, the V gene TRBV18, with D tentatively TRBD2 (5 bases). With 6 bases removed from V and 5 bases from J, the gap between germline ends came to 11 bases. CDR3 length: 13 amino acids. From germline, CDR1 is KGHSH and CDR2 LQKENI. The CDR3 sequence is CASSPSGDNEQFF. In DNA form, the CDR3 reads TGTGCCAGCTCGCCCTCCGGGGACAATGAGCAGTTCTTC.

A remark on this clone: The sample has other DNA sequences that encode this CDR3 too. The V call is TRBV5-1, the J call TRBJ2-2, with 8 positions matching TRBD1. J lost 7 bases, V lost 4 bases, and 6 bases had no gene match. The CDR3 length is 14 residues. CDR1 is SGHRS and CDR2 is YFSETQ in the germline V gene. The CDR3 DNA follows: TGCGCCAGCAGCATCGGACAGGGCAGCGGGGAGCTGTTTTTT. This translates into CASSIGQGSGELFF.

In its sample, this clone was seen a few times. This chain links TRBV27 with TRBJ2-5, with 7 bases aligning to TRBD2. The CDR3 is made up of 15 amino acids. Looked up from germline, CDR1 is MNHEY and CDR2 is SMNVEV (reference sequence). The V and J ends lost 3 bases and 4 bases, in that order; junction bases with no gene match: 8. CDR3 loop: CASSLGGRALETQYF. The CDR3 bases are TGTGCCAGCAGTTTGGGTGGGAGGGCCTTAGAGACCCAGTACTTC.

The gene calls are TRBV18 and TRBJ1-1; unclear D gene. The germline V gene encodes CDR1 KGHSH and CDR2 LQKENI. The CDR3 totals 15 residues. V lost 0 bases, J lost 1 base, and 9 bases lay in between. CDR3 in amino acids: CASSPPSGRNTEAFF. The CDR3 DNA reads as TGTGCCAGCTCACCACCCTCGGGTAGGAACACTGAAGCTTTCTTT.

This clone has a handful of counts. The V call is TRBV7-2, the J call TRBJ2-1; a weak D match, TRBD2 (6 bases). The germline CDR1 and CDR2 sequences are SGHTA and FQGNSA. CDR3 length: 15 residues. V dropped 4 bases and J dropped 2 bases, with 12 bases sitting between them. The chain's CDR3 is CASSSRLGPYNEQFF. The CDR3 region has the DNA TGTGCCAGCAGCTCCAGACTAGGTCCCTACAATGAGCAGTTCTTC.

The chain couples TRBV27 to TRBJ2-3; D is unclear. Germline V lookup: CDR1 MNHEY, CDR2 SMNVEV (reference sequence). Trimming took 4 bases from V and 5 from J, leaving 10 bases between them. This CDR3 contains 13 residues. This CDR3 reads CASSSRAIDTQYF. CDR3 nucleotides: TGTGCCAGCAGTTCCCGAGCTATAGATACGCAGTATTTT.

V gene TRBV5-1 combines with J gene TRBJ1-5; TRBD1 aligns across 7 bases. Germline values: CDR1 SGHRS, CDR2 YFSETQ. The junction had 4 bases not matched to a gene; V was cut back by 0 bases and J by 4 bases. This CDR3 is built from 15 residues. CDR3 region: CASSLEGTVNQPQHF. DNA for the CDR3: TGCGCCAGCAGCTTGGAGGGGACAGTTAATCAGCCCCAGCATTTT.

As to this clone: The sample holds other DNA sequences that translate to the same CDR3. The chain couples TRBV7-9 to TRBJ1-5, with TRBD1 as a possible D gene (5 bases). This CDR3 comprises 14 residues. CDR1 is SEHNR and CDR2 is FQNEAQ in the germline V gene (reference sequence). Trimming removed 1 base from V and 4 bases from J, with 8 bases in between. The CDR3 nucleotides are TGTGCCAGCAGCTTAGTCGGGGGTAATCAGCCCCAGCATTTT. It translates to CASSLVGGNQPQHF.

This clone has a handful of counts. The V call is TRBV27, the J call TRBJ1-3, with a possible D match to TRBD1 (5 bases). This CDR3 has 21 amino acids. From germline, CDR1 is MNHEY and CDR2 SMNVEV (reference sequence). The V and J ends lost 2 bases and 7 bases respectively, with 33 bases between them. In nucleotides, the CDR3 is TGTGCCAGCAGTTTAGGCCTCGGTCCGTACCCGTACGGGGCCTCCAATAACACCATATATTTT. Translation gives CASSLGLGPYPYGASNNTIYF.

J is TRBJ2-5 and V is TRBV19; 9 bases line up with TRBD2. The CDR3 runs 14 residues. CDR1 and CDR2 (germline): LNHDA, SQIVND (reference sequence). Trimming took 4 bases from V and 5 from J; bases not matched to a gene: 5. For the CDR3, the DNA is TGTGCCAGTAGTAAGACTAGCGGCGCGGAGACCCAGTACTTC. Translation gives CASSKTSGAETQYF.

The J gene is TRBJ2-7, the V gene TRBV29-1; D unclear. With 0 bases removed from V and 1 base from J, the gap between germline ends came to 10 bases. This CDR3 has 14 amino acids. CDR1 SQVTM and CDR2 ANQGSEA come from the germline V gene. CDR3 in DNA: TGCAGCGTTGAAGATCAACCCAGATCCTACGAGCAGTACTTC. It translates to CSVEDQPRSYEQYF.

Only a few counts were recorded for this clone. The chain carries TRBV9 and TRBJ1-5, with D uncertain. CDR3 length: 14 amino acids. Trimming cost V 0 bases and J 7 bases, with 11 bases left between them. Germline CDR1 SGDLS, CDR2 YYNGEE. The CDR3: CASSVEGRLQPQHF. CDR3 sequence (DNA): TGTGCCAGCAGCGTAGAGGGTCGGCTCCAGCCCCAGCATTTT. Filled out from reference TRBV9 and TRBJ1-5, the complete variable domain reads DSGVTQTPKHLITATGQRVTLRCSPRSGDLSVYWYQQSLDQGLQFLIQYYNGEERAKGNILERFSAQQFPDLHSELNLSSLELGDSALYFCASSVEGRLQPQHFGDGTRLSIL.

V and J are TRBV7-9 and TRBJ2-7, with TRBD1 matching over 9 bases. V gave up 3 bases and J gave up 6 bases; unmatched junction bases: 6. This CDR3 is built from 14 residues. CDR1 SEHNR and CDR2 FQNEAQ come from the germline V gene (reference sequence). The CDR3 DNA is TGTGCCAGCAGCTTGGACAGGGGAGCCCCCGAGCAGTACTTC. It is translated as CASSLDRGAPEQYF.

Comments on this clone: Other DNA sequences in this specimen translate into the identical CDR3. The CDR3: CASRSSGANVLTF. The CDR3 nucleotides read TGTGCCAGCAGAAGCTCTGGGGCCAACGTCCTGACTTTC. The genes are TRBV2 and TRBJ2-6; D unresolved. The V end lost 6 bases, the J end lost 0 bases, and 3 bases lay between the germline ends. Germline CDR1 is SNHLY and CDR2 is FYNNEI. This CDR3 region has 13 residues.

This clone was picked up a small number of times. The CDR3, as DNA: TGTGCCAGCAGCTTCGGGACAGGGCACAATGAGCAGTTCTTC. It yields the protein CASSFGTGHNEQFF. J is TRBJ2-1 and V is TRBV7-6; 9 bases fit TRBD1. With V trimmed by 3 bases and J by 5 bases, 2 bases remained unmatched. This CDR3 has 14 amino acids. CDR1 and CDR2 (germline): SGHVS, FNYEAQ.

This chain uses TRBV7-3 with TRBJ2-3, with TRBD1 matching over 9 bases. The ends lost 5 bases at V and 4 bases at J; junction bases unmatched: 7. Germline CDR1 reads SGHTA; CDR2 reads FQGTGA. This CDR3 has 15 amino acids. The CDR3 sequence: CASSPGQGFPDTQYF. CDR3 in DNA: TGTGCCAGCAGCCCCGGACAGGGGTTCCCAGATACGCAGTATTTT.

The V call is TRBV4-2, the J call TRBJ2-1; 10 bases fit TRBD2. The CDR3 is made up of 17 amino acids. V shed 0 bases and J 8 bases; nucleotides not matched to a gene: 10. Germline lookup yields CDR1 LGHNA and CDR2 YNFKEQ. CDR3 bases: TGTGCCAGCAGCCAAGAGTTTGGGCTAGCGGGGGATGATGAGCAGTTCTTC. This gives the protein CASSQEFGLAGDDEQFF.